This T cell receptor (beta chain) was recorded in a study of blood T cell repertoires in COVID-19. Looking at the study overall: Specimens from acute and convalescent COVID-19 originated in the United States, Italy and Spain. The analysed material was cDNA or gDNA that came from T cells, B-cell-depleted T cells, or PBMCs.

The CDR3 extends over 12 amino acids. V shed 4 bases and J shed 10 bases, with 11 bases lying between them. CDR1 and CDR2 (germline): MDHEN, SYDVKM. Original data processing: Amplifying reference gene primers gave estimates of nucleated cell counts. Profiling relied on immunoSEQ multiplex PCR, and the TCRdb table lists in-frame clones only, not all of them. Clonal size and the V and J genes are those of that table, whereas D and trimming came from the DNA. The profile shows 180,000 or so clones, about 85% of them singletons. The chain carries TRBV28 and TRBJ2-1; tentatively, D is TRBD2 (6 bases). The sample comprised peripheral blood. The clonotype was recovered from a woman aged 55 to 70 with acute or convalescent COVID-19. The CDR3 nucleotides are TGTGCCAGCAGTTCGGGGGTATGGGAGCAGTTCTTC. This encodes CASSSGVWEQFF. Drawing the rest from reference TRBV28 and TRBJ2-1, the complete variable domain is DVKVTQSSRYLVKRTGEKVFLECVQDMDHENMFWYRQDPGLGLRLIYFSYDVKMKEKGDIPEGYSVSREKKERFSLILESASTNQTSMYLCASSSGVWEQFFGPGTRLTVL.